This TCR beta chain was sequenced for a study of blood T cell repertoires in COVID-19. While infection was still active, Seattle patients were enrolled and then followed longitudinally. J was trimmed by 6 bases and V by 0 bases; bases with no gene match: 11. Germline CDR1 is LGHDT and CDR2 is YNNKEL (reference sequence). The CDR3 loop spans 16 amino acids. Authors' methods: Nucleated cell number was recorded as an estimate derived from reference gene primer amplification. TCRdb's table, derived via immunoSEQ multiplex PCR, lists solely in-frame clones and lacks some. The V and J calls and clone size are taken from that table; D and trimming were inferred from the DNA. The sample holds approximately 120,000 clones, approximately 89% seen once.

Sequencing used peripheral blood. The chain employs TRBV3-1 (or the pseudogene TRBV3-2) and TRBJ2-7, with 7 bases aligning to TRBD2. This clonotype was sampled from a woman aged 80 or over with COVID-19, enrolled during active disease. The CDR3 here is CASSQERPSGGSEQYF. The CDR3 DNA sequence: TGTGCCAGCAGCCAAGAAAGGCCTAGCGGAGGGAGCGAGCAGTACTTC.